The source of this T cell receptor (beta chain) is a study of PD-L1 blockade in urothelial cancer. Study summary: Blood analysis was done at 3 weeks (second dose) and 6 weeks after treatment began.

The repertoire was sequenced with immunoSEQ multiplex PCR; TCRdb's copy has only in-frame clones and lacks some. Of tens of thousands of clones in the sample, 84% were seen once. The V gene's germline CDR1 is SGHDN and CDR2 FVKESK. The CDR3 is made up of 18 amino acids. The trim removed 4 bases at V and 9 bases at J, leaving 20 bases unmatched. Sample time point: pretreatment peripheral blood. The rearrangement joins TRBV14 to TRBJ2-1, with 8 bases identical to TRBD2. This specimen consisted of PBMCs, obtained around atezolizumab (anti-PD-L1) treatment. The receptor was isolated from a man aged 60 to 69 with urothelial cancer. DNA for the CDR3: TGTGCCAGCAGCCCCCGAGCCCTCTGGAGCGGGAGTCAAGTTGAGCAGTTCTTC. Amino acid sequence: CASSPRALWSGSQVEQFF.